The 32 T cell receptor beta chains below were found in one sample sequenced in a study of T cell responses to AZD1222 COVID-19 vaccine listed by TCRdb under 2021. Libraries were built with the immunoSEQ multiplex PCR assay. Drawn from immuneACCESS, this table holds only the in-frame rearrangements with V and J called that TCRdb kept. Clones are partly lost; checked studies trace under half to an unresolved V gene and leave the rest unexplained. The table for this sample lists 140,000 to 150,000 clones; approximately 90% of them were counted only once. The top ten clonotypes cover about 4.7% of the sample. Taken with the paper, the label for time point translates to: baseline before first vaccination. The sample in question was peripheral blood, obtained on day 0 of AZD1222 vaccination. The origin of the receptors is an adult in good health.

For the CDR3, the DNA is TGCAGCGCTTTAAGCCTAGCCAAAAACATTCAGTACTTC. Protein sequence: CSALSLAKNIQYF. The chain uses TRBV29-1 and TRBJ2-4; D unclear. Germline-derived CDR1 and CDR2 are SQVTM and ANQGSEA. This CDR3 is built from 13 residues. V was shortened by 7 bases and J by 0 bases, with 10 bases between the two germline ends.

V gene TRBV28 combines with J gene TRBJ1-1; the match to TRBD1 covers 10 bases. V was clipped by 11 bases and J by 5 bases; unmatched bases: 5. This CDR3 comprises 12 residues. Germline CDR1 reads MDHEN; CDR2 reads SYDVKM. The CDR3 loop reads CAGGQGQTEAFF. In nucleotides, the CDR3 is TGTGCCGGGGGACAGGGGCAAACTGAAGCTTTCTTT.

CDR3: CASSLLGGYGYTF. The CDR3 DNA reads as TGTGCTTCGTCCTTACTGGGGGGCTATGGCTACACCTTC. The rearrangement joins TRBV7-2 to TRBJ1-2; D perhaps matches TRBD1 (5 bases). This CDR3 has 13 amino acids. In germline, CDR1 is SGHTA, CDR2 FQGNSA.

The J gene is TRBJ2-7, the V gene TRBV7-9; 11 positions agree with TRBD2. The CDR3 is 17 amino acids. V lost 5 bases and J lost 4; bases outside the gene matches: 13. The germline gives CDR1 SEHNR, CDR2 FQNEAQ (reference sequence). The CDR3 DNA is TGTGCCAGCAGCGGAAACCCGAGGACTAGCGGGCCATACGAGCAGTACTTC. Translating gives CASSGNPRTSGPYEQYF.

The CDR3 is CASSTRTSVPPETQYF. In nucleotides, the CDR3 is TGTGCCAGCAGCACCAGGACTAGCGTTCCACCAGAGACCCAGTACTTC. The chain links TRBV7-2 to TRBJ2-5, with 9 bases lining up with TRBD2. Germline trimming cut 5 bases from V and 4 bases from J; bases unmatched to any gene: 11. CDR1 SGHTA and CDR2 FQGNSA come from the germline V gene. CDR3 size: 16 residues. Together with reference TRBV7-2 and TRBJ2-5, the CDR3 gives the full variable domain: GAGVSQSPSNKVTEKGKDVELRCDPISGHTALYWYRQSLGQGLEFLIYFQGNSAPDKSGLPSDRFSAERTGGSVSTLTIQRTQQEDSAVYLCASSTRTSVPPETQYFGPGTRLLVL.

This rearrangement joins TRBV9 to TRBJ2-1; possible D gene TRBD2, 6 bases. The CDR3 runs 18 residues. Germline CDR1 is SGDLS and CDR2 is YYNGEE. The V end was cut by 0 bases, the J end by 3 bases, with 19 bases between. CDR3 amino acids: CASSVASGMRDRYNEQFF. Here the CDR3 DNA reads TGTGCCAGCAGCGTAGCCTCTGGTATGCGGGACCGCTACAATGAGCAGTTCTTC.

J is TRBJ2-7 and V is TRBV6-2 or TRBV6-3, with D unclear. V dropped 5 bases and J dropped 4 bases, with 15 bases sitting between them. The CDR3 sequence is 14 residues long. Germline CDR1 MNHEY, CDR2 SVGEGT. CDR3 protein: CASSHRALGYEQYF. The CDR3 region has the DNA TGTGCCAGCAGTCATAGGGCCTTAGGATACGAGCAGTACTTC.

The chain combines TRBV11-3 with TRBJ1-2; D may be TRBD1 (5 bases). CDR1 is SGHNT and CDR2 is YENEEA in the germline V gene. The CDR3 extends over 13 amino acids. V lost 4 bases, J lost 6 bases, and 12 bases lay in between. CDR3 region: CASSSQGVNGYTF. In DNA, the CDR3 is TGTGCCAGCAGCTCGCAAGGGGTAAATGGCTACACCTTC.

J is TRBJ2-7 and V is TRBV7-2; 7 nucleotides line up with TRBD1. V shed 7 bases, J shed 3 bases, and the junction held 9 bases outside the gene matches. The CDR3 contains 14 residues. From germline, CDR1 is SGHTA and CDR2 FQGNSA. The CDR3 DNA sequence: TGTGCCAGCAACTCCAACAGGGGTCGCTACGAGCAGTACTTC. This sequence encodes CASNSNRGRYEQYF.

The chain joins TRBV18 to TRBJ1-1; TRBD1 agrees at 8 bases. Germline lookup yields CDR1 KGHSH and CDR2 LQKENI. The CDR3 sequence is 14 residues long. The trim removed 8 bases at V and 6 bases at J, leaving 11 bases unmatched. CDR3 protein: CASLTLQGASEAFF. Written as DNA, the CDR3 is TGTGCCAGCCTTACTCTTCAGGGGGCCTCTGAAGCTTTCTTT.

The chain employs TRBV11-3 and TRBJ2-7; D ambiguous. The CDR3 totals 15 residues. Trimming took 1 base from V and 0 from J, leaving 10 bases between them. Germline V lookup: CDR1 SGHNT, CDR2 YENEEA. The CDR3 is CASSLGPPGSYEQYF. For the CDR3, the DNA is TGTGCCAGCAGCTTAGGTCCCCCCGGCTCCTACGAGCAGTACTTC. The full variable domain, in which reference TRBV11-3 and TRBJ2-7 provide the parts outside the CDR3, is EAGVVQSPRYKIIEKKQPVAFWCNPISGHNTLYWYLQNLGQGPELLIRYENEEAVDDSQLPKDRFSAERLKGVDSTLKIQPAELGDSAVYLCASSLGPPGSYEQYFGPGTRLTVT.

The chain employs TRBV4-1 and TRBJ2-3; the D gene is possibly TRBD1 (6 bases). Germline CDR1 and CDR2: MGHRA and YSYEKL. This CDR3 comprises 16 residues. Deletions cut 0 bases from V and 3 bases from J, with 13 bases between. The CDR3 is CASSQDTGLSTDTQYF. In DNA form, the CDR3 reads TGCGCCAGCAGCCAAGATACAGGGCTCTCTACAGATACGCAGTATTTT.

The V call is TRBV2, the J call TRBJ2-7; 9 nucleotides align to TRBD2. Trimming at V came to 6 bases and at J to 4 bases, leaving 10 bases not matched to a gene. The germline V gene encodes CDR1 SNHLY and CDR2 FYNNEI. The CDR3 runs 15 residues. The CDR3 region has the DNA TGTGCCAGCAGACTAGCGGGTTCGATCGTGTACGAGCAGTACTTC. Translation gives CASRLAGSIVYEQYF.

This clone was observed a few times. The gene calls are TRBV14 and TRBJ2-1; TRBD2 matches at 10 bases. The CDR3 consists of 14 residues. Germline CDR1 and CDR2: SGHDN and FVKESK. Trimming took 4 bases from V and 8 from J; bases not matched to a gene: 5. The CDR3 DNA reads TGTGCCAGCAGCCGAGGACTAGCGGCGGATGAGCAGTTCTTC. As protein: CASSRGLAADEQFF.

The chain is built from TRBV27 and TRBJ2-7, with a weak D call TRBD2 (6 bases). The V end was cut by 6 bases, the J end by 2 bases, with 14 bases between. Germline CDR1 MNHEY, CDR2 SMNVEV (reference sequence). This CDR3 is 14 amino acids long. Here the CDR3 reads CASRERVPPYEQYF. DNA of the CDR3: TGTGCCAGCAGAGAGCGGGTACCCCCCTACGAGCAGTACTTC.

V gene TRBV5-6 combines with J gene TRBJ2-7, with D possibly being TRBD2 (5 bases). CDR1 and CDR2 (germline): SGHDT, YYEEEE. This CDR3 has 11 residues. V shed 4 bases and J shed 3 bases, with 5 bases lying between them. CDR3 sequence (DNA): TGTGCCAGCAGCCGGGGCTACGAGCAGTACTTC. It codes for CASSRGYEQYF. Combining the CDR3 with reference TRBV5-6 and TRBJ2-7 gives the whole variable domain DAGVTQSPTHLIKTRGQQVTLRCSPKSGHDTVSWYQQALGQGPQFIFQYYEEEERQRGNFPDRFSGHQFPNYSSELNVNALLLGDSALYLCASSRGYEQYFGPGTRLTVT.

V and J are TRBV2 and TRBJ1-1; D gene ambiguous. Trimming left V 6 bases short and J 4 bases short, with 6 bases between. CDR3 size: 11 residues. Looked up from germline, CDR1 is SNHLY and CDR2 is FYNNEI. In nucleotides, the CDR3 is TGTGCCAGCAGGTGGCGCACTGAAGCTTTCTTT. This sequence encodes CASRWRTEAFF. The full variable domain, rest sourced from reference TRBV2 and TRBJ1-1, is EPEVTQTPSHQVTQMGQEVILRCVPISNHLYFYWYRQILGQKVEFLVSFYNNEISEKSEIFDDQFSVERPDGSNFTLKIRSTKLEDSAMYFCASRWRTEAFFGQGTRLTVV.

The chain combines TRBV5-8 with TRBJ1-2; D uncertain. This CDR3 spans 13 amino acids. Germline-derived CDR1 and CDR2 are SGHTS and YDEGEE. V was pared by 4 bases and J by 1 base, with 8 bases between. The CDR3 DNA reads TGTGCCAGCAGCGGGCGGGATAACTATGGCTACACCTTC. Translating it yields CASSGRDNYGYTF.

The CDR3 region has the DNA TGTGCCAGCAGCTACGCCACCAATTCACCCCTCCACTTT. Amino acids: CASSYATNSPLHF. V gene TRBV5-5 combines with J gene TRBJ1-6; D gene unclear. With 3 bases removed from V and 7 bases from J, the gap between germline ends came to 8 bases. The CDR3 totals 13 residues. The V gene's germline CDR1 is SGHKS and CDR2 YYEKEE (reference sequence). Based on the CDR3 plus reference TRBV5-5 and TRBJ1-6, the full variable domain is DAGVTQSPTHLIKTRGQQVTLRCSPISGHKSVSWYQQVLGQGPQFIFQYYEKEERGRGNFPDRFSARQFPNYSSELNVNALLLGDSALYLCASSYATNSPLHFGNGTRLTVT.

The J gene is TRBJ1-5, the V gene TRBV5-5; D is undetermined. The V and J ends lost 0 bases and 0 bases respectively, with 7 bases between them. The CDR3 consists of 15 residues. In germline, CDR1 is SGHKS, CDR2 YYEKEE (reference sequence). This chain's CDR3 is CASSLVGYSNQPQHF. The CDR3 DNA sequence: TGTGCCAGCAGCTTGGTTGGATATAGCAATCAGCCCCAGCATTTT. Filled out from reference TRBV5-5 and TRBJ1-5, the complete variable domain reads DAGVTQSPTHLIKTRGQQVTLRCSPISGHKSVSWYQQVLGQGPQFIFQYYEKEERGRGNFPDRFSARQFPNYSSELNVNALLLGDSALYLCASSLVGYSNQPQHFGDGTRLSIL.

The chain joins TRBV7-3 to TRBJ2-1; 9 bases agree with TRBD1. V lost 11 bases to trimming and J lost 8 bases; unmatched junction nucleotides: 16. Germline CDR1 and CDR2: SGHTA and FQGTGA. The CDR3 sequence is 15 residues long. CDR3 sequence reads: CASGEGTGRNDEQFF. As DNA, the CDR3 is TGTGCCTCCGGGGAGGGGACAGGGAGGAACGATGAGCAGTTCTTC.

The CDR3 sequence: CASSQDPASDTIYF. CDR3 DNA: TGTGCCAGCAGCCAAGATCCAGCGTCAGACACCATATATTTT. This chain connects TRBV4-2 to TRBJ1-3; D gene unclear. The CDR3 is made up of 14 amino acids. Between the trimmed V and J ends, which lost 0 bases and 8 bases, there was a span of 11 bases. CDR1 and CDR2 from the germline V gene are LGHNA and YNFKEQ.

The chain recombines TRBV29-1 with TRBJ1-1, with D uncertain. The germline V gene encodes CDR1 SQVTM and CDR2 ANQGSEA. V lost 4 bases to trimming and J lost 1 base, with 4 bases between them. The CDR3 length is 11 residues. The CDR3 DNA reads as TGCAGCGTTGGAAGGAACACTGAAGCTTTCTTT. This gives the protein CSVGRNTEAFF. Full variable domain (rest looked up from reference TRBV29-1 and TRBJ1-1): SAVISQKPSRDICQRGTSLTIQCQVDSQVTMMFWYRQQPGQSLTLIATANQGSEATYESGFVIDKFPISRPNLTFSTLTVSNMSPEDSSIYLCSVGRNTEAFFGQGTRLTVV.

The rearrangement links TRBV9 to TRBJ1-6; D is unclear. Trimming left V 3 bases short and J 7 bases short, with 14 bases between. This CDR3 has 15 amino acids. Germline CDR1 reads SGDLS; CDR2 reads YYNGEE. The CDR3 reads CASSAATPGNSPLHF. The CDR3 nucleotides read TGTGCCAGCAGCGCGGCGACCCCGGGGAATTCACCCCTCCACTTT.

The V call is TRBV4-2, the J call TRBJ1-5; D is ambiguous. Germline V gene data show CDR1 as LGHNA and CDR2 as YNFKEQ. There are 15 residues in the CDR3. V was shortened by 2 bases and J by 2 bases, with 10 bases between the two germline ends. The CDR3 loop reads CASSQSGGGNQPQHF. Here the CDR3 DNA reads TGTGCCAGCAGCCAAAGTGGTGGAGGCAATCAGCCCCAGCATTTT.

The V and J genes are TRBV6-2 or TRBV6-3 and TRBJ2-1; 16 nucleotides agree with TRBD2. The CDR3 is 19 residues long. Germline trimming cut 2 bases from V and 9 bases from J; bases unmatched to any gene: 13. Germline V gene sequence: CDR1 MNHEY, CDR2 SVGEGT. The CDR3 DNA reads TGTGCCAGCAGTTACCGGGGACTAGCGGGAGGGCCCTTTAGGAGTGAGCAGTTCTTC. Its translation is CASSYRGLAGGPFRSEQFF.

The chain is built from TRBV9 and TRBJ2-2; D is unclear. Per the germline V gene, CDR1 is SGDLS and CDR2 is YYNGEE. Trimming cost V 0 bases and J 7 bases, with 10 bases left between them. The length of the CDR3 is 14 residues. The CDR3 loop is CASSVVFAGGELFF. CDR3 DNA sequence: TGTGCCAGCAGCGTAGTTTTTGCCGGCGGGGAGCTGTTTTTT.

In this sample, this clone turned up once. CDR3 residues: CASSSTRTRLNTEAFF. In DNA, the CDR3 is TGTGCCAGCAGCTCAACACGGACAAGATTGAACACTGAAGCTTTCTTT. The chain joins TRBV5-5 to TRBJ1-1, with a weak D call TRBD1 (5 bases). The V end lost 3 bases, the J end lost 0 bases, and 15 bases lay between the germline ends. Germline V lookup: CDR1 SGHKS, CDR2 YYEKEE (reference sequence). CDR3 length: 16 residues.

This clone came up once. CDR3 DNA: TGTGCCAGCAGCGAAGTAGGACAGTCTAACTATGGCTACACCTTC. Protein sequence: CASSEVGQSNYGYTF. The chain uses TRBV5-6 and TRBJ1-2, with TRBD1 as a possible D gene (6 bases). Germline V gene sequence: CDR1 SGHDT, CDR2 YYEEEE. The CDR3 is 15 residues long. V dropped 4 bases and J dropped 0 bases, with 13 bases sitting between them.

The chain couples TRBV28 to TRBJ1-2; TRBD1 matches at 7 bases. The V segment lost 5 bases and the J segment 2 bases; nucleotides outside the gene matches: 8. The CDR3 runs 15 residues. From germline, CDR1 is MDHEN and CDR2 SYDVKM. This CDR3 is CASSLWTGLNYGYTF. The CDR3 coding sequence is TGTGCCAGCAGTCTGTGGACAGGATTAAACTATGGCTACACCTTC.

The gene calls are TRBV28 and TRBJ2-1; D ambiguous. This CDR3 contains 18 residues. CDR1 MDHEN and CDR2 SYDVKM come from the germline V gene. The V end was cut by 1 base, the J end by 0 bases, with 16 bases between. CDR3 amino acids: CASSLSTRHLSSYNEQFF. For the CDR3, the DNA is TGTGCCAGCAGTTTATCCACAAGACACCTTAGCTCCTACAATGAGCAGTTCTTC.

The chain has TRBV15 and TRBJ1-5, with no clear D. This CDR3 comprises 12 residues. Looked up from germline, CDR1 is LNHNV and CDR2 is YYDKDF (reference sequence). Trimming took 1 base from V and 11 from J, leaving 9 bases between them. CDR3 sequence: CATSRVGSAQHF. The CDR3 bases are TGTGCCACCAGCAGAGTGGGATCGGCCCAGCATTTT. Using reference TRBV15 and TRBJ1-5 for the parts outside the CDR3, the full variable domain is DAMVIQNPRYQVTQFGKPVTLSCSQTLNHNVMYWYQQKSSQAPKLLFHYYDKDFNNEADTPDNFQSRRPNTSFCFLDIRSPGLGDTAMYLCATSRVGSAQHFGDGTRLSIL.